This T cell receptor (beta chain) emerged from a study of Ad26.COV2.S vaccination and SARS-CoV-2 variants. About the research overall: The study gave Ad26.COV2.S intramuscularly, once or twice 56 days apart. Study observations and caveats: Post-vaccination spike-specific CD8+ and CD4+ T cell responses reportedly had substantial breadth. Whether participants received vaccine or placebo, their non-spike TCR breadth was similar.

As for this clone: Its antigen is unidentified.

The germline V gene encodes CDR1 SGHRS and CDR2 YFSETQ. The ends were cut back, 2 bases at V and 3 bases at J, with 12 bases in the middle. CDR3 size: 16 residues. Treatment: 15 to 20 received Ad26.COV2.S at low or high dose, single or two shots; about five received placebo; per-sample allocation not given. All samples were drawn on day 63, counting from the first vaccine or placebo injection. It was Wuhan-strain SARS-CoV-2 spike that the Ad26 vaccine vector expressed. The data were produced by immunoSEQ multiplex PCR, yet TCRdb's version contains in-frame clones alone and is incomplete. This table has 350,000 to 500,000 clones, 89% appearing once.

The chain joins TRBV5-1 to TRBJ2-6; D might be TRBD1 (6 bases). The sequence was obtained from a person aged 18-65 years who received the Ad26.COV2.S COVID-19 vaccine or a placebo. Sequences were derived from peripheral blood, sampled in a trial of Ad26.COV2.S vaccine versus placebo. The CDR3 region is CASSFLQGGGANVLTF. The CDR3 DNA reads TGCGCCAGCAGCTTCCTACAGGGTGGTGGGGCCAACGTCCTGACTTTC.